This T cell receptor (beta chain) originates from a study of early T cells in non-severe SARS-CoV-2 infection. The CDR3 covers 17 residues. Losses at the gene ends were 1 base for V and 5 bases for J; bases not matched to a gene: 6. Germline assignment: CDR1 SGHNT and CDR2 YENEEA. TCRdb independently ran MiXCR on the 5' RACE reads; one entry per CDR3 protein. Found here are about 46,000 distinct CDR3 sequences, almost 9.5% of them singletons; the top ten hold 14% to 15%. V gene TRBV11-3 combines with J gene TRBJ2-1; 12 nucleotides align to TRBD2. The sample consisted of whole blood. The sequence came from an adult who was a healthcare worker with PCR-confirmed SARS-CoV-2 infection or an uninfected control (not recorded which). CDR3 protein: CASSLGLAGDDDNEQFF. In nucleotides, the CDR3 is TGTGCCAGCAGCTTAGGACTAGCGGGAGACGATGACAATGAGCAGTTCTTC.